This TCR beta chain originates from a study of blood T cell repertoires in COVID-19. About the research overall: Sample material is recorded as cDNA or gDNA derived from T cells, B-cell-depleted T cells, or PBMCs.

Recruits, aged roughly 18 to 89 years, lived in about two dozen US areas. What the recovered Cohort 3 donors had was two negative PCRs, clearance, or symptom resolution. V lost 2 bases, J lost 8 bases, and 7 bases stayed unmatched. This CDR3 has 15 amino acids. Germline CDR1 is SEHNR and CDR2 is FQNEAQ (reference sequence). Assay used: immunoSEQ multiplex PCR; TCRdb lists only in-frame clones, some missing. The sample contains around 290,000 clones, about 89% of which appear only once. The specimen was PBMCs or T cells enriched from blood (not recorded which). The clonotype originates from a woman between 18 and 29 years old who had recovered from COVID-19. The chain recombines TRBV7-9 with TRBJ2-2, with 8 bases aligning to TRBD2. CDR3 in amino acids: CASSLIREGRGELFF. CDR3 DNA sequence: TGTGCCAGCAGCTTAATCCGGGAGGGCCGAGGGGAGCTGTTTTTT.